This T cell receptor beta chain came from a study of T cell changes during pregnancy in multiple sclerosis (dated by TCRdb to the late 2010s). Describing the broader study: The study looked at changes in the T cell repertoire across pregnancy in women with multiple sclerosis.

About this clone itself: This clone's antigen is unknown. No qualities accompany the bases; no much larger clone lies one base away.

The library was built by means of the immunoSEQ multiplex PCR assay. Held by TCRdb, this immuneACCESS table contains in-frame sequences only and omits some clones. Under half of the omission traces to an unresolved V gene where checked; the cause of the rest is unknown. A total of around 68,000 clones appear in this sample, 91% of them only once. The ten largest clones represent about 2.3% of the sample. The starting material was peripheral blood, obtained in the third trimester of pregnancy. This sequence was found in a female donor in good health, enrolled as a control in a pregnancy study.

In nucleotide form, the sequence is TGTGCCAGCAGTGACGGGGGGGGGACGGGGCCCCAGCATTTT. It translates as CASSDGGGTGPQHF. This chain is built from TRBV28 and TRBJ1-5; TRBD1 is possibly the D segment (5 matching bases). For CDR1 and CDR2, the germline V gene lists MDHEN and SYDVKM. The CDR3 sequence holds 14 residues, the cysteine and phenylalanine included. The CDR3 DNA has 42 bases and is translated from base 1. V was cut back by 5 bases and J by 9 bases, leaving a gap of 17 bases between them. With the rest looked up from the reference TRBV28 and TRBJ1-5 genes rather than sequenced, the full variable domain is DVKVTQSSRYLVKRTGEKVFLECVQDMDHENMFWYRQDPGLGLRLIYFSYDVKMKEKGDIPEGYSVSREKKERFSLILESASTNQTSMYLCASSDGGGTGPQHFGDGTRLSIL.